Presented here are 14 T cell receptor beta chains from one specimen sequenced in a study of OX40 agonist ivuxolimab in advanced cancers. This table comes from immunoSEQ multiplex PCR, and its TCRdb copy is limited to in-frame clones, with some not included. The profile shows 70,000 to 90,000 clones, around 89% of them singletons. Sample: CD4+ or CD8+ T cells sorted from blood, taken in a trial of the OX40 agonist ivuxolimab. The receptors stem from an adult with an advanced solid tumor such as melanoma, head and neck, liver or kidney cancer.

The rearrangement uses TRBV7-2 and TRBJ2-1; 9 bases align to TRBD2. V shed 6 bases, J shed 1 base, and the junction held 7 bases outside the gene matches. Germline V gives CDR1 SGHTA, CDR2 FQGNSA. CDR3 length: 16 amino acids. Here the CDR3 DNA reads TGTGCCAGCAGGATGACTAGCGGCAATTCCTACAATGAGCAGTTCTTC. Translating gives CASRMTSGNSYNEQFF.

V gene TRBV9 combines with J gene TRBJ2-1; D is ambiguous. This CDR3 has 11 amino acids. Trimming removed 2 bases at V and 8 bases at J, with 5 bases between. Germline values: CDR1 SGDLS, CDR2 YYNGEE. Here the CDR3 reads CASSVGDEQFF. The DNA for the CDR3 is TGTGCCAGCAGCGTTGGGGATGAGCAGTTCTTC.

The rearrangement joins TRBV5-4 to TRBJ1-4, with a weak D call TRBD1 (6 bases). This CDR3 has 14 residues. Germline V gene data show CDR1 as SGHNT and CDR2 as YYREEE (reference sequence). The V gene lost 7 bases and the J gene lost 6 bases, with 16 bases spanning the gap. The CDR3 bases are TGTGCCAGCTCATGGGGGGGGCATGATGAAAAACTGTTTTTT. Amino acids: CASSWGGHDEKLFF.

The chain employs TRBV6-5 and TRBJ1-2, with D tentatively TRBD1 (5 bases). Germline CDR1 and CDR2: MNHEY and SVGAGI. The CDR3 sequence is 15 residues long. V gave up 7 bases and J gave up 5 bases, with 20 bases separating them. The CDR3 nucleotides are TGTGCCAGCATTTCCCAGGACATGGGGGGTTATGGCTACACCTTC. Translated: CASISQDMGGYGYTF.

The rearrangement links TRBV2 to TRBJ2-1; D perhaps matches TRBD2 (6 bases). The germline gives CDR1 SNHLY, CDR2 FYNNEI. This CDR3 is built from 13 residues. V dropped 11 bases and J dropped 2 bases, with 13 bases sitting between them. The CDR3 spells CAFTGGPYNEQFF. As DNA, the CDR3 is TGTGCCTTCACAGGAGGGCCCTACAATGAGCAGTTCTTC.

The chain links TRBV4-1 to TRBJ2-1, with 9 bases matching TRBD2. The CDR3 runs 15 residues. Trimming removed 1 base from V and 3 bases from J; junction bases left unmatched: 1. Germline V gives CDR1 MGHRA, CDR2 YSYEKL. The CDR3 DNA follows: TGCGCCAGCAGCCAAGGACTAGCGGACTACAATGAGCAGTTCTTC. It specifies CASSQGLADYNEQFF.

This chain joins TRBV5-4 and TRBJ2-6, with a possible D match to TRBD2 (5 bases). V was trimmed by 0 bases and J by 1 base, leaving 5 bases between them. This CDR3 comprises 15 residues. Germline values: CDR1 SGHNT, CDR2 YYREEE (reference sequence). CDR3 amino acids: CASSLAGSGANVLTF. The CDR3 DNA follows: TGTGCCAGCAGCTTGGCGGGGTCTGGGGCCAACGTCCTGACTTTC. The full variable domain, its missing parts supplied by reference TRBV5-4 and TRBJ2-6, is ETGVTQSPTHLIKTRGQQVTLRCSSQSGHNTVSWYQQALGQGPQFIFQYYREEENGRGNFPPRFSGLQFPNYSSELNVNALELDDSALYLCASSLAGSGANVLTFGAGSRLTVL.

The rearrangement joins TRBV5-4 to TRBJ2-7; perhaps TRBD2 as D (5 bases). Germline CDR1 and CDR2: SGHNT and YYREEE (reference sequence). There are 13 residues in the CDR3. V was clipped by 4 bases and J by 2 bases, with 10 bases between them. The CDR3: CASSATGAYEQYF. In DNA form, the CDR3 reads TGTGCCAGCAGCGCTACCGGGGCCTACGAGCAGTACTTC.

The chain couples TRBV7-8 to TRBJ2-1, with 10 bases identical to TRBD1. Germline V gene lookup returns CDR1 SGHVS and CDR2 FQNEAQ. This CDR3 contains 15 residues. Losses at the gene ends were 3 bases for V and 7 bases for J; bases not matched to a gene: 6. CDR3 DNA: TGTGCCAGCAGCTTGTGGACAGGGGGTACGAATGAGCAGTTCTTC. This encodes CASSLWTGGTNEQFF.

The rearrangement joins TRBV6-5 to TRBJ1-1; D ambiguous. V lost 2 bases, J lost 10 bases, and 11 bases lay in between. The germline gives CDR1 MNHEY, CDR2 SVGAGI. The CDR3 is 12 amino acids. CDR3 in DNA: TGTGCCAGCAGTTACCAGCCCCCGGGAGCTTTCTTT. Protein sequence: CASSYQPPGAFF.

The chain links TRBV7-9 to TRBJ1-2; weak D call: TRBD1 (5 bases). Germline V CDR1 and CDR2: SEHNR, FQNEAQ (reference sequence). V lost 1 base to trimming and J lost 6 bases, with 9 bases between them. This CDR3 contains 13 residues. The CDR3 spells CASSLGREDGYTF. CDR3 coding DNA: TGTGCCAGCAGCTTAGGCAGGGAAGATGGCTACACCTTC. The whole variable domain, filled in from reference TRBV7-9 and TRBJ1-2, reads DTGVSQNPRHKITKRGQNVTFRCDPISEHNRLYWYRQTLGQGPEFLTYFQNEAQLEKSRLLSDRFSAERPKGSFSTLEIQRTEQGDSAMYLCASSLGREDGYTFGSGTRLTVV.

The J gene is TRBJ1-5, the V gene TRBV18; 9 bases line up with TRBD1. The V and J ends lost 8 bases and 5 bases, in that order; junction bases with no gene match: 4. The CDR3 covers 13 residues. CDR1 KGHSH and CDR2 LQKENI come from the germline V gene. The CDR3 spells CASTDRGYQPQHF. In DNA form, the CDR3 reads TGTGCCAGCACGGACAGGGGATATCAGCCCCAGCATTTT.

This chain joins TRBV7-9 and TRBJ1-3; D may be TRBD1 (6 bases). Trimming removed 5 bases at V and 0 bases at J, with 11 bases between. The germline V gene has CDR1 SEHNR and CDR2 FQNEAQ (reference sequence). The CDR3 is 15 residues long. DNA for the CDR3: TGTGCCAGCAGCCCTACAGGGTTCTCTGGAAACACCATATATTTT. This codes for CASSPTGFSGNTIYF.

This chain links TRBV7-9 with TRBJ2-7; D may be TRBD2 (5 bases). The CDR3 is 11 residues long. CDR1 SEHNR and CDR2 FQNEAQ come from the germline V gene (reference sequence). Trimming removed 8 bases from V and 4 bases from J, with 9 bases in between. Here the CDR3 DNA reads TGTGCCAGCTCACCGGGGTACGAGCAGTACTTC. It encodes CASSPGYEQYF.